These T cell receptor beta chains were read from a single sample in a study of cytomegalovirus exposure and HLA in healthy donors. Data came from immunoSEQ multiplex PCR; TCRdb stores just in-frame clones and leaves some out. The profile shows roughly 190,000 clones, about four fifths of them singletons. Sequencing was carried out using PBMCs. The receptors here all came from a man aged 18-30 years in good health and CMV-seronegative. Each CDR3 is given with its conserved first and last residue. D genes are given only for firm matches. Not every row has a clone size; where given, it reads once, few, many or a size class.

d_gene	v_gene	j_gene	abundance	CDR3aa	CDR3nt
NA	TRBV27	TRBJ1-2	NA	CASSSTGREHGYTF	TGTGCCAGCAGTTCTACAGGCAGGGAACATGGCTACACCTTC
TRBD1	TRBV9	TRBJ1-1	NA	CASSPKGQMNTEAFF	TGTGCCAGCAGCCCTAAGGGACAGATGAACACTGAAGCTTTCTTT
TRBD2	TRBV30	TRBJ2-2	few	CAWSLGLAGVVGELFF	TGTGCCTGGAGTTTAGGACTAGCGGGAGTTGTCGGGGAGCTGTTTTTT
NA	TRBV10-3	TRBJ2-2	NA	CAITLGGTGELFF	TGTGCCATCACTTTAGGGGGCACCGGGGAGCTGTTTTTT
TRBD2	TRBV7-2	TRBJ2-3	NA	CASSLAGTSGGAQDTQYF	TGTGCCAGCAGCTTAGCCGGGACTAGCGGGGGGGCCCAAGATACGCAGTATTTT
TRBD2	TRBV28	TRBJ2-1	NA	CASSLYITSGSPYNEQFF	TGTGCCAGCAGTTTATACATCACTAGCGGGAGCCCCTACAATGAGCAGTTCTTC
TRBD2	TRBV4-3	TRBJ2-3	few	CASSQGTSGRPGGTQYF	TGCGCCAGCAGCCAAGGGACTAGCGGGAGGCCTGGGGGTACGCAGTATTTT
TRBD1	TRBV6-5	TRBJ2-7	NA	CASGTGSYEQYF	TGTGCCAGCGGGACAGGTTCCTACGAGCAGTACTTC
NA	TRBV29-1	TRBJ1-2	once	CSVVGDGWVLDYGYTF	TGCAGCGTTGTGGGAGATGGTTGGGTGTTAGACTATGGCTACACCTTC
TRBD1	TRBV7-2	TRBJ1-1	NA	CASSLRGWQGATEAFF	TGTGCCAGCAGCTTAAGGGGCTGGCAGGGGGCCACTGAAGCTTTCTTT
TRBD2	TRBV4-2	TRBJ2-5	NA	CASSQVRGRETQYF	TGTGCCAGCAGCCAAGTCCGCGGGAGGGAGACCCAGTACTTC
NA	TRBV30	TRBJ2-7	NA	CAWTASGRGQGQYF	TGTGCCTGGACTGCCTCGGGGAGGGGACAAGGGCAGTACTTC
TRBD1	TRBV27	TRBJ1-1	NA	CASSPRSTGRMNTEAFF	TGTGCCAGCAGTCCCCGCTCGACAGGGAGGATGAACACTGAAGCTTTCTTT
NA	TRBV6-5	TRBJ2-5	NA	CASSYREARYF	TGTGCCAGCAGTTACAGGGAGGCCCGGTACTTC
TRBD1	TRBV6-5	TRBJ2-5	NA	CASSYVGQQETQYF	TGTGCCAGCAGTTACGTGGGACAGCAAGAGACCCAGTACTTC
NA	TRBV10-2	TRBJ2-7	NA	CASSSGHSYEQYF	TGCGCCAGCAGTAGCGGGCATTCTTACGAGCAGTACTTC
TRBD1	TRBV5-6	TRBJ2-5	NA	CASSLVGTGQETQYF	TGTGCCAGCAGCTTGGTTGGGACAGGGCAAGAGACCCAGTACTTC
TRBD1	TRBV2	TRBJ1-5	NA	CASSPLTGDVGNQPQHF	TGTGCCAGCAGTCCCTTGACAGGGGATGTTGGCAATCAGCCCCAGCATTTT
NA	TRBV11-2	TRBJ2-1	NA	CASSGLRGQDYNEQFF	TGTGCCAGCAGCGGGCTGCGGGGGCAGGACTACAATGAGCAGTTCTTC
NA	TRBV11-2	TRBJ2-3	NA	CASSLDRGPDTQYF	TGTGCCAGCAGCTTAGACAGGGGCCCAGATACGCAGTATTTT
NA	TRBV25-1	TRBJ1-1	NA	CASSDKSFGGGEAFF	TGTGCCAGCAGTGATAAGAGCTTCGGGGGGGGTGAAGCTTTCTTT
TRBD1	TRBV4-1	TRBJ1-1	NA	CASSPRQGGTEAFF	TGCGCCAGCAGCCCTCGACAGGGTGGCACTGAAGCTTTCTTT
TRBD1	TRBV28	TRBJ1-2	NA	CASSPGGYGYTF	TGTGCCAGCAGTCCAGGGGGGTATGGCTACACCTTC
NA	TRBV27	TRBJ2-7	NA	CASSLSSYLSYEQYF	TGTGCCAGCAGTTTATCGTCTTATCTATCCTACGAGCAGTACTTC
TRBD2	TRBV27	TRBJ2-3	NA	CASRARAGIRTDTQYF	TGTGCCAGCAGGGCCAGAGCGGGAATAAGAACAGATACGCAGTATTTT
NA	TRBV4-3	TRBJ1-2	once	CASSPTGIGNYGYTF	TGCGCCAGCAGCCCGACAGGTATCGGTAACTATGGCTACACCTTC
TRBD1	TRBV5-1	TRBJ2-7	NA	CASSLAGGVLYEQYF	TGCGCCAGCAGCTTGGCAGGGGGCGTTCTCTACGAGCAGTACTTC
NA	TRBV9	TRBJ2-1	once	CASSVVSNEQFF	TGTGCCAGCAGCGTAGTCAGCAATGAGCAGTTCTTC
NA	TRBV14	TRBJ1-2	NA	CASSIESAGYGYTF	TGTGCCAGCAGCATAGAGTCGGCGGGCTATGGCTACACCTTC
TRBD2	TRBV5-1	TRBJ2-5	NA	CASRPGRVAGVETQYF	TGCGCCAGCAGACCCGGCAGAGTAGCGGGGGTAGAGACCCAGTACTTC
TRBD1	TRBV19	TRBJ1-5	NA	CASSTGQGNVWNQPQHF	TGTGCCAGTAGTACGGGACAGGGCAACGTCTGGAATCAGCCCCAGCATTTT
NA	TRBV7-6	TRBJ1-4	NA	CASSLAGGHNNEKLFF	TGTGCCAGCAGCTTAGCTGGTGGACACAATAATGAAAAACTGTTTTTT
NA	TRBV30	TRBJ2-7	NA	CAWVSPSGYKQYF	TGTGCCTGGGTCTCCCCTAGTGGATACAAGCAGTACTTC
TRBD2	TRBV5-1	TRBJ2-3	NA	CASSLGGTSGGAGDTQYF	TGCGCCAGCAGCTTAGGTGGGACTAGCGGGGGGGCCGGAGATACGCAGTATTTT
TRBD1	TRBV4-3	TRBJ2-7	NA	CASSQGTGGNLYEQYF	TGCGCCAGCAGCCAAGGGACAGGGGGAAACCTATACGAGCAGTACTTC
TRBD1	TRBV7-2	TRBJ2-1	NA	CASTTTGAVYNEQFF	TGTGCCAGCACCACAACAGGGGCGGTCTACAATGAGCAGTTCTTC
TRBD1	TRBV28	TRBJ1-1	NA	CASSQGAKEAFF	TGTGCCAGCAGTCAGGGGGCCAAGGAAGCTTTCTTT
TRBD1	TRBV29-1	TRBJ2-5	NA	CSVADRVGNQYF	TGCAGCGTTGCTGACAGGGTGGGTAACCAGTACTTC
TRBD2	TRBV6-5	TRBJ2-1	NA	CASSQLAGTEQFF	TGTGCCAGCAGTCAGCTAGCGGGGACGGAGCAGTTCTTC
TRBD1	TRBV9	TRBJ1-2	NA	CASSADRGVDYGYTF	TGTGCCAGCAGTGCCGACAGGGGAGTGGACTATGGCTACACCTTC
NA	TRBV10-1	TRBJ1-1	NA	CASSFGRNTEAFF	TGCGCCAGCAGTTTCGGGAGGAACACTGAAGCTTTCTTT
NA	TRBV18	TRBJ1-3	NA	CASSPSADSGNTIYF	TGTGCCAGCTCGCCCTCGGCGGATTCTGGAAACACCATATATTTT